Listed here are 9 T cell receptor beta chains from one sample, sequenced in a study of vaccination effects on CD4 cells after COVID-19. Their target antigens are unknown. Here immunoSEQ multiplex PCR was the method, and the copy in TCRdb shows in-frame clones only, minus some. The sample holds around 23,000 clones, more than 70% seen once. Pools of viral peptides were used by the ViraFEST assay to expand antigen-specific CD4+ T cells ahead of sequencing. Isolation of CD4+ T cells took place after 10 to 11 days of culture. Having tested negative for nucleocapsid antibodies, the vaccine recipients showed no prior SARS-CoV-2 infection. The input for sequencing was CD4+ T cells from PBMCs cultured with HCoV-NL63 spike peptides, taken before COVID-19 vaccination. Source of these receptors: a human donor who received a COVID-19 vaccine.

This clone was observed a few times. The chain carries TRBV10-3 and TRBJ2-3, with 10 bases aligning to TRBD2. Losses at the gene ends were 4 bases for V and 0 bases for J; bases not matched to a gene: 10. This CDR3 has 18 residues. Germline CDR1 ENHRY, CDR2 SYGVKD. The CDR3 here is CAISAASGRGSSTDTQYF. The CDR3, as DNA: TGTGCCATCAGTGCCGCCAGCGGGAGGGGTTCTAGCACAGATACGCAGTATTTT.

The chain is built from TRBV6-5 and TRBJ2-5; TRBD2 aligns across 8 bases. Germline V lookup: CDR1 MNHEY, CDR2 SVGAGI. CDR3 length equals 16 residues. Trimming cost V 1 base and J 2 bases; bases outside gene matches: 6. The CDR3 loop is CASSYFRPSGQETQYF. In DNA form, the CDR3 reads TGTGCCAGCAGTTACTTCCGTCCTAGCGGGCAAGAGACCCAGTACTTC.

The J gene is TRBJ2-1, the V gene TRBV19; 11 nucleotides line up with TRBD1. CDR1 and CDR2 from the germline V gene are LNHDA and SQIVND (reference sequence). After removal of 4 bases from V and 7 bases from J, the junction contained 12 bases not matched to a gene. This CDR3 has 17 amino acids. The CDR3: CASSRTGGIRVKNEQFF. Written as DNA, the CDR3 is TGTGCCAGTAGTAGGACAGGGGGCATACGGGTCAAGAATGAGCAGTTCTTC.

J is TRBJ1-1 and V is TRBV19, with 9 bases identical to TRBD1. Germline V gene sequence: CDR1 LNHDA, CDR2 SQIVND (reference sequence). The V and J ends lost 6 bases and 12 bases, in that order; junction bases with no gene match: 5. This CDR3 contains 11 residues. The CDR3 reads CASSPGQGTFF. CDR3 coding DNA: TGTGCCAGTAGCCCGGGACAGGGAACTTTCTTT.

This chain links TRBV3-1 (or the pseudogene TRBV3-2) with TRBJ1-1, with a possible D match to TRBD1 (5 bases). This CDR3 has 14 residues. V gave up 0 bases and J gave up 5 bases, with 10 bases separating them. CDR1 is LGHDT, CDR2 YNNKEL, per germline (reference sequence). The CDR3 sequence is CASSQEGGGTEAFF. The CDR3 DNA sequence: TGTGCCAGCAGCCAAGAGGGTGGGGGTACTGAAGCTTTCTTT.

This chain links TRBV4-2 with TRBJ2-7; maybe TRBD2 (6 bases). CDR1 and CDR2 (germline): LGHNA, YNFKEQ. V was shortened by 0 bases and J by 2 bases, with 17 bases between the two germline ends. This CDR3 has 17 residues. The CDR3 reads CASSQDQLRTNTYEQYF. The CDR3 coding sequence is TGTGCCAGCAGCCAAGATCAATTGCGGACTAATACCTACGAGCAGTACTTC.

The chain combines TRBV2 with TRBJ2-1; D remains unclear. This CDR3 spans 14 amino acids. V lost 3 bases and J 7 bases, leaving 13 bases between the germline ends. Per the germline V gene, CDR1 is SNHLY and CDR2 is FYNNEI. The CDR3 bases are TGTGCCAGCAGTGACAGCCTTGTAGGTAATGAGCAGTTCTTC. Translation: CASSDSLVGNEQFF.

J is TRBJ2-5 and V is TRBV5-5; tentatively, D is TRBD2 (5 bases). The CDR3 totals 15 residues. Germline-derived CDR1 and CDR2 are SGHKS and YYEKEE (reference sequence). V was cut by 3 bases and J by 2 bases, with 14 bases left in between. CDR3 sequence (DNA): TGTGCCAGCAGCTCCGACGGGGTCCCTCAAGAGACCCAGTACTTC. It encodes CASSSDGVPQETQYF.

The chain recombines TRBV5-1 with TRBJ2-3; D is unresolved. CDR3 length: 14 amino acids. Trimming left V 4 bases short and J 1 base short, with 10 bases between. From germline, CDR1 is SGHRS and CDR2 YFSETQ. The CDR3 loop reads CASSPWLGTDTQYF. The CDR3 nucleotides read TGCGCCAGCAGCCCGTGGCTCGGCACAGATACGCAGTATTTT.